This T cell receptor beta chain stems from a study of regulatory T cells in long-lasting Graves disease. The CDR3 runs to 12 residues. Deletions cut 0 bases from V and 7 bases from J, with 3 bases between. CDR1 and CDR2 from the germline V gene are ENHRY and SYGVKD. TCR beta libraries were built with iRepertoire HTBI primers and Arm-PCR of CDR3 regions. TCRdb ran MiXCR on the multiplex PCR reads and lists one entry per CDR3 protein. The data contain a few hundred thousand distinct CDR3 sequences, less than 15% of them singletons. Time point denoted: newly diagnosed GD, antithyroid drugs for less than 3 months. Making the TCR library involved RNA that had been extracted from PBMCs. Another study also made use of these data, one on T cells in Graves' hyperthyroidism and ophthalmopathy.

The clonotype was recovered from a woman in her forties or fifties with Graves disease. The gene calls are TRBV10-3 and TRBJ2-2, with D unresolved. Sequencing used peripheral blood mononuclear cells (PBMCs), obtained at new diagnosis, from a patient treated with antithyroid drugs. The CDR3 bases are TGTGCCATCAGTGAGTCGGTCGGGGAGCTGTTTTTT. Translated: CAISESVGELFF.